The rows below give T cell receptor beta chains drawn from one sample of a study of siplizumab effects on memory and regulatory T cells. Clones were sequenced by immunoSEQ multiplex PCR, and TCRdb holds only the in-frame ones, with some missing. The profile shows 90,000 to 120,000 clones, more than 85% of them singletons. Sequencing was done on a sample of CD4+ T cells sorted from blood. The receptors come from a human donor in good health. Some clones in this sample may be carry-over from other donors' samples. Each CDR3 is given with its conserved first and last residue. A D gene is named only where the DNA matches it firmly. A row's size may be missing; if present it is once, few, many or a size class.

V,size,J,D,CDR3,DNA
TRBV27,-,TRBJ2-4,TRBD2,CASSSRLAEGKNIQYF,TGTGCCAGCAGCTCCCGACTAGCGGAAGGGAAAAACATTCAGTACTTC
TRBV18,-,TRBJ2-7,-,CASSPRQSSGVEQYF,TGTGCCAGCTCACCACGGCAAAGTTCTGGGGTAGAGCAGTACTTC
TRBV28,-,TRBJ2-7,TRBD1,CASSSWTGYNEQYF,TGTGCCAGCAGTTCGTGGACAGGGTACAACGAGCAGTACTTC
TRBV7-6,-,TRBJ2-5,-,CASSLAQWETQYF,TGTGCCAGCAGCTTAGCTCAGTGGGAGACCCAGTACTTC
TRBV7-6,once,TRBJ2-3,-,CASSLPGADTQYF,TGTGCCAGCAGCTTACCCGGCGCAGATACGCAGTATTTT
TRBV5-4,-,TRBJ2-5,-,CASSDFRVQETQYF,TGTGCCAGCAGTGACTTCAGGGTCCAAGAGACCCAGTACTTC
TRBV5-1,once,TRBJ2-5,TRBD1,CASSTGQGYFETQYF,TGCGCCAGCAGCACGGGACAGGGGTATTTCGAGACCCAGTACTTC
TRBV28,-,TRBJ1-5,-,CASSPTGLHVSNQPQHF,TGTGCCAGCAGCCCGACGGGGCTTCACGTTAGCAATCAGCCCCAGCATTTT
TRBV19,once,TRBJ2-2,-,CASSVEGGGTGELFF,TGTGCCAGTAGTGTAGAGGGTGGGGGTACCGGGGAGCTGTTTTTT
TRBV2,-,TRBJ2-1,TRBD2,CASRSGRAAYNEQFF,TGTGCCAGTAGGAGCGGGAGGGCCGCATACAATGAGCAGTTCTTC
TRBV10-3,-,TRBJ2-3,-,CAIAPFMEGVRDTQYF,TGTGCCATCGCTCCGTTCATGGAGGGAGTAAGAGATACGCAGTATTTT
TRBV27,-,TRBJ2-7,-,CASMSRTPYEQYF,TGTGCCAGCATGTCCAGGACTCCTTACGAGCAGTACTTC
TRBV2,-,TRBJ2-1,TRBD2,CASSTLPGYSGTSGYSYNEQFF,TGTGCCAGCAGTACCCTCCCGGGCTACTCCGGGACTAGCGGTTACTCCTACAATGAGCAGTTCTTC
TRBV2,-,TRBJ1-1,-,CASNTQQNTEAFF,TGTGCCAGCAATACTCAACAGAACACTGAAGCTTTCTTT
TRBV19,-,TRBJ2-1,-,CASSIDSPALVANNEQFF,TGTGCCAGTAGTATAGATTCCCCAGCTCTAGTTGCCAACAATGAGCAGTTCTTC
TRBV7-9,-,TRBJ2-3,-,CASSEIGITDTQYF,TGTGCCAGCAGCGAAATCGGGATTACAGATACGCAGTATTTT
TRBV18,-,TRBJ2-1,-,CASSPGFVAYNEQFF,TGTGCCAGCTCACCAGGGTTTGTGGCCTACAATGAGCAGTTCTTC
TRBV9,-,TRBJ2-3,TRBD2,CASSVFLAGVDTQYF,TGTGCCAGCAGCGTCTTCCTAGCGGGAGTGGATACGCAGTATTTT
TRBV6-1,-,TRBJ1-2,TRBD1,CASRGTGGSYGYTF,TGTGCCAGCAGAGGGACAGGGGGCAGCTATGGCTACACCTTC
TRBV7-9,-,TRBJ2-5,TRBD1,CASSSTGGRETQYF,TGTGCCAGCAGCTCAACAGGGGGCAGAGAGACCCAGTACTTC
TRBV15,-,TRBJ2-2,TRBD2,CATSRGLAGATGELFF,TGTGCCACCAGCAGGGGACTAGCGGGAGCCACCGGGGAGCTGTTTTTT
TRBV7-9,-,TRBJ2-1,TRBD1,CASSSLTGTNEQFF,TGTGCCAGCAGCTCGTTGACAGGGACAAATGAGCAGTTCTTC
TRBV5-4,-,TRBJ2-2,TRBD1,CASSSRTGYDTGELFF,TGTGCCAGCAGCTCCCGGACAGGGTATGACACCGGGGAGCTGTTTTTT
TRBV9,-,TRBJ2-2,-,CASSVVGAPGELFF,TGTGCCAGCAGCGTAGTTGGTGCACCCGGGGAGCTGTTTTTT
TRBV7-8,-,TRBJ2-7,-,CASSPYDLEQYF,TGTGCCAGCAGCCCATATGACCTCGAGCAGTACTTC
TRBV28,-,TRBJ1-2,-,CASSDGNYGYTF,TGTGCCAGCAGCGACGGAAACTATGGCTACACCTTC
TRBV10-3,-,TRBJ2-3,-,CAISVQERGGTDTQYF,TGTGCCATCAGTGTCCAGGAACGGGGCGGAACAGATACGCAGTATTTT
TRBV5-4,-,TRBJ1-3,-,CASSSGQPSGNTIYF,TGTGCCAGCAGCTCCGGACAGCCTTCTGGAAACACCATATATTTT
TRBV2,-,TRBJ2-5,TRBD2,CASSYSGRAWETQYF,TGTGCCAGCAGTTATAGCGGGAGGGCCTGGGAGACCCAGTACTTC
TRBV10-1,-,TRBJ2-3,TRBD1,CASSDRGVDPTDTQYF,TGCGCCAGCAGCGACAGGGGGGTTGACCCCACAGATACGCAGTATTTT
TRBV27,-,TRBJ2-7,TRBD2,CASSLWEGRREQYF,TGTGCCAGCAGTTTGTGGGAGGGCCGTCGCGAGCAGTACTTC
TRBV28,-,TRBJ2-1,TRBD2,CASSLGLAGGPEQFF,TGTGCCAGCAGTTTAGGCCTAGCGGGAGGGCCTGAGCAGTTCTTC
TRBV11-2,-,TRBJ2-2,-,CASSLVGGGVPGELFF,TGTGCCAGCAGCTTAGTAGGAGGGGGGGTACCCGGGGAGCTGTTTTTT
TRBV28,-,TRBJ2-7,TRBD2,CASSGTSGSYEQYF,TGTGCCAGCAGCGGGACTAGTGGGAGTTACGAGCAGTACTTC
TRBV9,once,TRBJ1-3,-,CASSVGRSLNSGNTIYF,TGTGCCAGCAGCGTAGGCCGCAGCTTAAACTCTGGAAACACCATATATTTT
TRBV4-1,-,TRBJ1-5,-,CASSRSDSGSNQPQHF,TGCGCCAGCAGCCGATCAGACAGCGGAAGCAATCAGCCCCAGCATTTT
TRBV11-3,-,TRBJ2-5,TRBD2,CASSTTRGAETQYF,TGTGCCAGCAGCACTACGCGGGGGGCAGAGACCCAGTACTTC
TRBV19,-,TRBJ2-3,-,CASSVAPSTDTQYF,TGTGCCAGTAGTGTAGCACCCAGCACAGATACGCAGTATTTT
TRBV19,-,TRBJ2-5,-,CASSIYDTGRETQYF,TGTGCCAGTAGTATATATGACACAGGGAGGGAGACCCAGTACTTC